This T cell receptor beta chain originates from a study of graft-versus-host responses after intestinal transplantation. General study results and limits: Early after transplant, HvG clones declined as circulating GvH clones peaked.

The method was immunoSEQ multiplex PCR; TCRdb's version includes in-frame clones alone and lacks a portion of them. The sample has 20,000 to 25,000 clones; approximately 92% are singletons. The CDR3 runs 15 residues. Notes on this clone: The antigen is undetermined.

The material sequenced was PBMCs, taken roughly 65 days after intestinal transplantation. The source of this sequence is a human patient who received an intestinal transplant, so some T cells may come from the graft donor. The chain employs TRBV21-1 and TRBJ2-5. TRBV21-1 corresponds to a pseudogene. As DNA, the CDR3 is TGTGCCAGCAGCAAAGGGTGGGGGGCGCAAGAGACCCAGTACTTC. It codes for CASSKGWGAQETQYF.